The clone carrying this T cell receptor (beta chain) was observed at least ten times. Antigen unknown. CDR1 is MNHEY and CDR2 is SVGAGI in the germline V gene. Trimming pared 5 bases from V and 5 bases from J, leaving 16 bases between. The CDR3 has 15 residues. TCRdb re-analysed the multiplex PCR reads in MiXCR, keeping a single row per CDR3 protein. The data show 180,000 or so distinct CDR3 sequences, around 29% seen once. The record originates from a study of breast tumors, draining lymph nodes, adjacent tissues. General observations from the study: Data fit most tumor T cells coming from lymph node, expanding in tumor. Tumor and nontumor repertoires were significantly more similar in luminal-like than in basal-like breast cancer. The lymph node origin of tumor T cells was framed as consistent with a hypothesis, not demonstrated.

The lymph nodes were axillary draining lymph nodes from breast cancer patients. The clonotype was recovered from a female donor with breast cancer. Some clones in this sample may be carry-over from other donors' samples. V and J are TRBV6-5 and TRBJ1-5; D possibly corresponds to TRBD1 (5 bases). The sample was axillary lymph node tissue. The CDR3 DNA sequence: TGTGCCAGCAGTCCACGACAGCCCTCCCATCAGCCCCAGCATTTT. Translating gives CASSPRQPSHQPQHF.